This TCR beta chain was retrieved from a study of T cells in Graves' hyperthyroidism and ophthalmopathy. Study observations and caveats: In simple terms, a model built on 13 V-J features told ophthalmopathy apart from stable hyperthyroidism. Most clonotypes expanded in thyroid above 0.001 were likewise present in blood.

Patients with uncontrolled infections, other autoimmune diseases, pregnancy or lactation were excluded. There were TCR beta CDR3 regions amplified from RNA transcripts. HTBI primers drove first-round RT-PCR of the TCR CDR3. TCRdb analysed the multiplex PCR reads with MiXCR anew, one entry per CDR3 protein. The table lists more than 500,000 distinct CDR3 sequences, roughly 46% of them singletons, with around a fifth in the top ten. Trimming cost V 0 bases and J 4 bases, with 12 bases left between them. Germline values: CDR1 DFQATT, CDR2 SNEGSKA (reference sequence). The CDR3 totals 15 residues. For this clonotype: Antigen: not known.

This chain links TRBV20-1 with TRBJ2-2; D possibly corresponds to TRBD1 (5 bases). The clonotype comes from an adult woman with Graves' disease, either hyperthyroidism or ophthalmopathy (not recorded which). The sample was peripheral blood or thyroid tissue (not recorded which). CDR3 amino acids: CSARDMGPTTGELFF. CDR3 DNA sequence: TGCAGTGCTAGAGATATGGGGCCTACCACCGGGGAGCTGTTTTTT.